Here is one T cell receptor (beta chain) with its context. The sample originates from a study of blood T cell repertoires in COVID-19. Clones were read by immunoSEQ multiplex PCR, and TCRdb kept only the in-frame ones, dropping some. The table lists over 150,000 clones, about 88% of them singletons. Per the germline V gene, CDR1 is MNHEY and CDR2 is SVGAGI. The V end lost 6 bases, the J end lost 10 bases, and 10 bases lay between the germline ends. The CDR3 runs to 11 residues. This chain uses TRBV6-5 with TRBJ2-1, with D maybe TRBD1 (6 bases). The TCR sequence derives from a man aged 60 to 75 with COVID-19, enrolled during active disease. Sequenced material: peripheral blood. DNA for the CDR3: TGTGCCAGCAGGTCAGACAGGGAGCAGTTCTTC. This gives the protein CASRSDREQFF.